These 22 T cell receptor beta chains were all obtained from the same sample, sequenced in a study of T cells in Graves' hyperthyroidism and ophthalmopathy. Researchers amplified the TCR beta CDR3 regions from RNA transcripts. HTBI primers were the set used in a first-round RT-PCR of the TCR CDR3. TCRdb ran MiXCR on the multiplex PCR reads and lists one entry per CDR3 protein. The sample includes nearly 750,000 distinct CDR3 sequences, about 35% seen only once; the top ten take roughly 30%. Source material: blood. These receptor sequences come from a woman aged 40 to 55 with Graves' hyperthyroidism.

To note about this clonotype: A much bigger clone sits one base away, suggesting this may be a read error. The gene calls are TRBV7-9 and TRBJ2-7; D may match TRBD1 or TRBD2 (5 bases each). Germline lookup yields CDR1 SEHNR and CDR2 FQNEAQ (reference sequence). CDR3 length equals 16 residues. CDR3 nucleotides: TGCGCCAGCAGCCACGCCGGGACCACATTACCCTACGAGCAGTACTTC. Protein: CASSHAGTTLPYEQYF.

With regard to this clonotype: An end of the junction does not agree with germline; a read error may underlie this. The rearrangement joins TRBV7-3 to TRBJ1-2; 7 nucleotides agree with TRBD1. Germline-derived CDR1 and CDR2 are SGHTA and FQGTGA. The CDR3 contains 14 residues. The CDR3 region has the DNA TGCGCCAGCAGCCAAAAAACAGGGGACTATGGCTACACCTTC. Translating it yields CASSQKTGDYGYTF.

This clonotype was observed many times. The chain joins TRBV19 to TRBJ1-5; no clear D gene. CDR3 length: 12 residues. Deletions cut 2 bases from V and 11 bases from J, with 10 bases between. CDR1 and CDR2 (germline): LNHDA, SQIVND (reference sequence). The CDR3 sequence is CASSISDSSQHF. CDR3 DNA sequence: TGTGCCAGTAGTATATCGGATTCGTCCCAGCATTTT.

This chain uses TRBV4-2 with TRBJ1-5; no clear D. Trimming took off 6 bases at V and 4 bases at J, with 7 bases between the two ends. CDR3 length: 12 residues. CDR1 LGHNA and CDR2 YNFKEQ come from the germline V gene. The CDR3 DNA sequence: TGTGCCAGCAGTACGGAGAATCAGCCCCAGCATTTT. As protein: CASSTENQPQHF.

The CDR3 loop is CASSLDRGHEKLFF. The CDR3 DNA reads TGTGCCAGCAGCCTAGACCGGGGGCATGAAAAACTGTTTTTT. This sequence joins TRBV7-2 and TRBJ1-4, with D perhaps matching TRBD1 (6 bases). Germline V lookup: CDR1 SGHTA, CDR2 FQGNSA. Trimming removed 5 bases at V and 6 bases at J, with 13 bases between. CDR3 length: 14 amino acids.

This clonotype appeared many times. The rearrangement uses TRBV2 and TRBJ1-5, with 8 positions matching TRBD1. V lost 10 bases, J lost 4 bases, and 6 bases stayed unmatched. Germline-derived CDR1 and CDR2 are SNHLY and FYNNEI. The CDR3 is 13 residues long. In DNA form, the CDR3 reads TGTGCCACCGGACAGGGTCAAAATCAGCCCCAGCATTTT. Translating it yields CATGQGQNQPQHF.

This clonotype has ten or more counts. CDR3 residues: CASTRNRGETQYF. The CDR3 nucleotides read TGTGCCAGCACCCGAAACAGGGGGGAGACCCAGTACTTC. The chain couples TRBV7-2 to TRBJ2-5, with TRBD1 identical over 8 bases. The CDR3 runs to 13 residues. The J segment lost 5 bases and the V segment lost 7 bases, leaving 6 bases of the junction unmatched. In germline, CDR1 is SGHTA, CDR2 FQGNSA.

This clonotype was observed a handful of times. The chain links TRBV6-5 to TRBJ1-1; 7 bases line up with TRBD1. This CDR3 spans 15 amino acids. The junction had 10 bases not matched to a gene; V was cut back by 4 bases and J by 5 bases. From germline, CDR1 is MNHEY and CDR2 SVGAGI. Written as DNA, the CDR3 is TGTGCCAGCAGTTCCATGACCCAGGGGGGGACTGAAGCTTTCTTT. This translates into CASSSMTQGGTEAFF.

In its sample, this clonotype was seen a few times. The rearrangement links TRBV12-3 or TRBV12-4 to TRBJ2-7, with 7 bases lining up with TRBD1. J was trimmed by 7 bases and V by 8 bases; bases with no gene match: 11. The CDR3 sequence is 13 residues long. The CDR3: CASYRTGSREQYF. CDR3 nucleotide sequence: TGTGCCAGCTACCGGACAGGCTCGCGGGAGCAGTACTTC.

CDR3 region: CATRGGVATTEAFF. The CDR3 coding sequence is TGTGCCACGCGGGGGGGGGTGGCGACCACTGAAGCTTTCTTT. The J gene is TRBJ1-1, the V gene TRBV25-1, with D possibly matching TRBD1 (5 bases). The germline V and J ends were trimmed by 10 bases and 4 bases, with 19 bases remaining between them. The CDR3 spans 14 residues. The germline CDR1 and CDR2 sequences are MGHDK and SYGVNS.

V and J are TRBV11-2 and TRBJ1-1; a possible D gene is TRBD1 (6 bases). Germline values: CDR1 SGHAT, CDR2 FQNNGV. V was clipped by 3 bases and J by 0 bases, with 17 bases between them. This CDR3 has 17 residues. This CDR3 reads CASSLRGAGSVNTEAFF. CDR3 bases: TGTGCCAGCAGCTTGCGGGGGGCCGGTAGCGTGAACACTGAAGCTTTCTTT.

This clonotype was recorded many times. The V call is TRBV7-9, the J call TRBJ1-5; a weak D match, TRBD1 (5 bases). Germline assignment: CDR1 SEHNR and CDR2 FQNEAQ (reference sequence). CDR3 length equals 13 residues. V was shortened by 3 bases and J by 5 bases, with 8 bases between the two germline ends. The CDR3 nucleotides are TGTGCCAGCAGCTTGCAAGGGGATCAGCCCCAGCATTTT. This codes for CASSLQGDQPQHF.

The V and J genes are TRBV10-3 and TRBJ1-2; no clear D. Germline loops: CDR1 ENHRY, CDR2 SYGVKD. Trimming removed 4 bases at V and 3 bases at J, with 12 bases between. This CDR3 has 14 amino acids. The CDR3 is CAISGATEHYGYTF. CDR3 nucleotide sequence: TGTGCCATCAGTGGGGCAACGGAGCACTATGGCTACACCTTC.

This clonotype turned up a few times. This chain links TRBV5-5 with TRBJ2-7; 7 nucleotides match TRBD1. Germline V gene data show CDR1 as SGHKS and CDR2 as YYEKEE (reference sequence). CDR3 length: 15 residues. V dropped 1 base and J dropped 1; count of bases not matched to a gene: 5. This chain's CDR3 is CASSLPGQESYEQYF. The CDR3 DNA follows: TGTGCCAGCAGCTTGCCCGGACAGGAATCCTACGAGCAGTACTTC.

The chain is built from TRBV6-4 and TRBJ1-5; D is unresolved. This CDR3 comprises 17 residues. V was clipped by 0 bases and J by 7 bases, with 19 bases between them. Germline CDR1 MRHNA, CDR2 SNTAGT. For the CDR3, the DNA is TGTGCCAGCAGTGACTCGCTGAGGGAGAGGGCCCGACAGCCCCAGCATTTT. As protein: CASSDSLRERARQPQHF.

The sample holds a few counts of this clonotype. The V and J genes are TRBV9 and TRBJ2-7; 7 bases line up with TRBD1. Trimming removed 4 bases from V and 0 bases from J; junction bases left unmatched: 7. The CDR3 is 15 amino acids. The germline V gene has CDR1 SGDLS and CDR2 YYNGEE. The CDR3 is CASSQRWDSSYEQYF. For the CDR3, the DNA is TGTGCCAGCAGCCAACGTTGGGACAGCTCCTACGAGCAGTACTTC.

This clonotype turned up a few times. The V and J genes are TRBV12-3 or TRBV12-4 and TRBJ1-1, with TRBD1 identical over 7 bases. The CDR3 totals 16 residues. V shed 3 bases, J shed 0 bases, and the junction held 7 bases outside the gene matches. CDR3 amino acids: CASSFRAGGLNTEAFF. In nucleotides, the CDR3 is TGTGCCAGCAGTTTTAGGGCAGGGGGTTTGAACACTGAAGCTTTCTTT.

This clonotype was seen repeatedly, ten times or more. The chain recombines TRBV10-2 with TRBJ2-7, with D hard to call. The germline CDR1 and CDR2 sequences are WSHSY and SAAADI. V was cut by 5 bases and J by 0 bases, with 8 bases left in between. This CDR3 spans 13 amino acids. The CDR3 nucleotides are TGCGCCAGCAGTAAACAGAACTCCTACGAGCAGTACTTC. Protein product: CASSKQNSYEQYF.

This clonotype was picked up a small number of times. This chain uses TRBV7-8 with TRBJ2-7, with 8 bases fitting TRBD2. CDR1 and CDR2 from the germline V gene are SGHVS and FQNEAQ. The CDR3 runs 15 residues. The J segment lost 7 bases and the V segment lost 5 bases, leaving 13 bases of the junction unmatched. The DNA of the CDR3 is TGTGCCAGCAGCCACCCGGGGCGGGGGGCAGAAGAGCAGTACTTC. Translating gives CASSHPGRGAEEQYF. Full variable domain (remainder filled in from reference TRBV7-8 and TRBJ2-7): GAGVSQSPRYKVAKRGQDVALRCDPISGHVSLFWYQQALGQGPEFLTYFQNEAQLDKSGLPSDRFFAERPEGSVSTLKIQRTQQEDSAVYLCASSHPGRGAEEQYFGPGTRLTVT.

This clonotype was recorded at least ten times. The rearrangement uses TRBV29-1 and TRBJ1-2; D is possibly TRBD1 (5 bases). Trimming shortened V by 8 bases and J by 8 bases, and 15 bases separated the two germline ends. The CDR3 has 11 residues. CDR1 is SQVTM and CDR2 is ANQGSEA in the germline V gene. The CDR3 loop reads CSTAGGRGYTF. The DNA for the CDR3 is TGCAGCACCGCGGGGGGACGCGGCTACACCTTC.

CDR3 DNA: TGTGCCATCAGTGATGGGGTGCCGAATGAGCAGTTCTTC. As protein: CAISDGVPNEQFF. The chain is built from TRBV10-3 and TRBJ2-7; D gene uncertain. The end of the DNA is better explained by TRBJ2-1, so the J call may be wrong. Germline V gene lookup returns CDR1 ENHRY and CDR2 SYGVKD. The CDR3 contains 13 residues.

This clonotype was seen only a few times. The chain combines TRBV7-3 with TRBJ1-1; TRBD1 aligns across 11 bases. The CDR3 has 14 residues. Unmatched junction bases numbered 9, after V lost 11 bases and J lost 4 bases. Germline values: CDR1 SGHTA, CDR2 FQGTGA. CDR3 coding DNA: TGTGCCGGCCGGACAGGGGGCCTCGCCACTGAAGCTTTCTTT. Translating it yields CAGRTGGLATEAFF.